This T cell receptor beta chain was captured by sequencing in a study of blood T cell repertoires in COVID-19 (dated by TCRdb to 2020 to 2021). Background for the entire study: The collaborator samples originated in the United States, Italy and Spain and spanned the acute and convalescent phases of COVID-19. HLA class I and class II types, where available, came from metadata supplied by the sample provider rather than from assay-based typing. A de-identified subject ID, COVID-19 status, age in years and sex were almost always included in the sample metadata. The repertoires were released in a freely available public database intended as a resource for research on the immune response to SARS-CoV-2. Subjects who had been exposed to COVID-19, were actively infected with it, or had recovered from it provided the deeply sampled blood TCRbeta repertoires that made up the dataset. The prospective study material was composed of cDNA or gDNA derived from T cells, B-cell-depleted T cells, or PBMCs. The samples were drawn from the first 160 participants of the ongoing ImmuneRACE study and from some 1,300 subjects provided by 6 global collaborators.

Collaborating institutions collected whole blood in K2EDTA tubes following their own protocols. Collaborator samples were shipped for TCRbeta analysis as frozen whole blood, isolated PBMCs, or DNA extracted from either sample type. TCRbeta CDR3 regions were amplified from genomic DNA using the immunoSEQ Assay, a bias-controlled multiplex PCR. Per the authors' processing: Nucleated cell counts per sample were estimated from amplification of reference gene primers within the assay. Sequence reads were collapsed and filtered to measure the absolute abundance of every unique TCRbeta CDR3 rearrangement. For each sample, productive Simpson clonality was calculated as the square root of Simpson's diversity index across productive rearrangements. The source is immuneACCESS, and TCRdb retained only in-frame sequences with V and J called. Part of the clones is not carried over; for the studies checked, unresolved V genes explain less than half of this, and the remainder is unexplained. V and J calls and clone size are copied from that table; D and trimming were computed from the DNA. The sample contains some 120,000 clones, more than 70% of them found a single time. Together, the top ten hold about 5.4% of the sample.

V has 3 bases trimmed and J has 3 bases trimmed; junction bases matching no gene number 9. For CDR1 and CDR2, the germline V gene lists SGHRS and YFSETQ. From the cysteine through the phenylalanine, the CDR3 covers 16 amino acids. Just the 48-base CDR3 DNA is kept, in frame starting at base 1. The sample holds many counts of this clone. Its antigen is not yet known. Base qualities were left out, and no much larger clone turns up one base away. Summary of the overall study and its limitations: The amount of clinical and demographic metadata varied by source and participant and was provided uncurated.

The rearrangement combines TRBV5-1 with TRBJ1-3, and 7 bases in between align with TRBD1. The sequencing input was peripheral blood. The sequence was collected from a human donor in a cohort sampled during active COVID-19. The DNA sequence reads TGCGCCAGCAGCTCTGCCCAGACAGGGTATGGAAACACCATATATTTT. Its product reads: CASSSAQTGYGNTIYF. Supplemented by the reference TRBV5-1 and TRBJ1-3 proteins around the CDR3, the complete variable domain is KAGVTQTPRYLIKTRGQQVTLSCSPISGHRSVSWYQQTPGQGLQFLFEYFSETQRNKGNFPGRFSGRQFSNSRSEMNVSTLELGDSALYLCASSSAQTGYGNTIYFGEGSWLTVV.